Below, 26 T cell receptor beta chains from the same sample are listed, as sequenced in a study of early T cells in non-severe SARS-CoV-2 infection (dated by TCRdb to the early 2020s). Library generation was performed with 5' RACE. Sequencing was performed on a NextSeq 500. TCRdb trimmed public reads at Q25 via fastp, called clones via MiXCR and kept in-frame beta chains. Identical CDR3 proteins give one entry, which carries the most common genes and DNA. Counted in this sample were about 100,000 distinct CDR3 sequences; roughly 13% of them appeared once. Jointly, the top ten make up around 2.4% of the sample. Input material: whole blood. Source of these receptors: an adult who was a healthcare worker with PCR-confirmed SARS-CoV-2 infection or an uninfected control (not recorded which).

This clonotype has just a few counts. This rearrangement joins TRBV4-2 to TRBJ1-1, with D uncertain. CDR1 LGHNA and CDR2 YNFKEQ come from the germline V gene. The CDR3 is 13 amino acids. V was pared by 0 bases and J by 3 bases, with 5 bases between. CDR3 in amino acids: CASSQERHTEAFF. The CDR3 DNA follows: TGTGCCAGCAGCCAAGAGCGACACACTGAAGCTTTCTTT.

This clonotype occurred many times. The chain uses TRBV7-9 and TRBJ1-1; the D gene is possibly TRBD1 (5 bases). The ends were cut back, 7 bases at V and 4 bases at J, with 22 bases in the middle. CDR3 size: 16 residues. Germline V CDR1 and CDR2: SEHNR, FQNEAQ (reference sequence). For the CDR3, the DNA is TGTGCCAGCACCCTTAGCGGGAGGGGCGGGGGCACTGAAGCTTTCTTT. Residues: CASTLSGRGGGTEAFF.

The chain couples TRBV20-1 to TRBJ2-3; D not certain. CDR3 length: 14 amino acids. V dropped 5 bases and J dropped 2 bases, with 14 bases sitting between them. Per germline, CDR1 DFQATT and CDR2 SNEGSKA (reference sequence). The CDR3, as DNA: TGCAGTGCTTCACCCCGGTTCCCCACAGATACGCAGTATTTT. Translation gives CSASPRFPTDTQYF.

This clonotype was counted at least ten times. The chain recombines TRBV5-4 with TRBJ2-5; D unclear. CDR1 is SGHNT, CDR2 YYREEE, per germline (reference sequence). The CDR3 sequence is 14 residues long. Trimming stripped 0 bases from V and 3 bases from J, with 9 bases between. The CDR3 coding sequence is TGTGCCAGCAGCTTGGACGGAACGGAAGAGACCCAGTACTTC. Residues: CASSLDGTEETQYF.

This clonotype showed up just a few times. This chain links TRBV4-3 with TRBJ2-7; D ambiguous. Per the germline V gene, CDR1 is LGHNA and CDR2 is YSLEER. This CDR3 has 13 amino acids. Trimming pared 4 bases from V and 5 bases from J, leaving 12 bases between. The CDR3 region is CASSLHTIHEQYF. The CDR3 bases are TGCGCCAGCAGCCTCCACACCATACACGAGCAGTACTTC.

This chain joins TRBV3-1 and TRBJ1-5, with unresolved D. The CDR3 runs to 14 residues. V lost 8 bases and J lost 1, with 12 bases in between. From germline, CDR1 is LGHDT and CDR2 YNNKEL (reference sequence). CDR3 in DNA: TGTGCCAGCGCCCTGGGGTACAGCAATCAGCCCCAGCATTTT. Protein product: CASALGYSNQPQHF.

This clonotype was counted many times. The chain is built from TRBV5-1 and TRBJ1-1, with 9 bases fitting TRBD1. This CDR3 contains 16 residues. V gave up 5 bases and J gave up 4 bases; unmatched junction bases: 12. Germline V lookup: CDR1 SGHRS, CDR2 YFSETQ. CDR3 nucleotides: TGCGCCAGCAGTTTTCGCACAGGGGGCGTTGGCACTGAAGCTTTCTTT. This encodes CASSFRTGGVGTEAFF.

CDR3 in DNA: TGTGCCACCAGTGACCCCCGGACAGGGGCGGGGGTCTCCTACAATGAGCAGTTCTTC. Its protein is CATSDPRTGAGVSYNEQFF. V and J are TRBV24-1 and TRBJ2-1; 9 positions match TRBD1. CDR3 length equals 19 residues. Germline V gives CDR1 KGHDR, CDR2 SFDVKD. V lost 4 bases, J lost 0 bases, and 12 bases stayed unmatched.

This clonotype showed up just a few times. The chain has TRBV4-3 and TRBJ2-2; the D call may be TRBD1 or TRBD2 (6 bases each). This CDR3 spans 16 amino acids. Germline assignment: CDR1 LGHNA and CDR2 YSLEER. V was trimmed by 1 base and J by 4 bases, leaving 13 bases between them. CDR3 DNA sequence: TGCGCCAGCAGCCAAGTACGGGGGCAAGGCACCGGGGAGCTGTTTTTT. Translation: CASSQVRGQGTGELFF.

A few counts support this clonotype. The V and J genes are TRBV4-1 and TRBJ2-7; either TRBD1 or TRBD2 may supply D (5 bases each). This CDR3 region has 16 residues. V was clipped by 0 bases and J by 0 bases, with 12 bases between them. Germline V gene lookup returns CDR1 MGHRA and CDR2 YSYEKL. The CDR3 region is CASSQDFPGSSYEQYF. The CDR3 DNA is TGCGCCAGCAGCCAAGATTTTCCAGGGAGCTCCTACGAGCAGTACTTC.

This clonotype was counted at least ten times. This sequence joins TRBV20-1 and TRBJ2-1; 7 nucleotides line up with TRBD2. CDR3 length: 12 residues. V was clipped by 4 bases and J by 5 bases; unmatched bases: 2. CDR1 and CDR2 (germline): DFQATT, SNEGSKA (reference sequence). The CDR3 DNA reads as TGCAGTGCTACCGGGACTAACAATGAGCAGTTCTTC. This sequence encodes CSATGTNNEQFF.

The table lists this clonotype with a few counts. The chain combines TRBV12-3 or TRBV12-4 with TRBJ1-2, with 9 bases fitting TRBD1. Trimming took 5 bases from V and 8 from J; bases not matched to a gene: 9. The CDR3 is 14 amino acids. CDR3 region: CASSHDRGKGGYTF. The CDR3 nucleotides are TGTGCCAGCAGTCATGACAGGGGGAAGGGCGGCTACACCTTC.

This clonotype was seen many times. The chain links TRBV2 to TRBJ1-6, with a possible D match to TRBD1 (6 bases). V lost 4 bases to trimming and J lost 15 bases, with 13 bases between them. This CDR3 spans 12 amino acids. Germline CDR1 and CDR2: SNHLY and FYNNEI. CDR3 nucleotide sequence: TGTGCCAGCAGTGGGGGACACTCGTTCCTCCACTTT. Protein: CASSGGHSFLHF.

The J gene is TRBJ2-1, the V gene TRBV12-3 or TRBV12-4; 10 bases agree with TRBD2. The CDR3 is 12 amino acids. Trimming at V came to 6 bases and at J to 7 bases, leaving 0 bases not matched to a gene. The CDR3 DNA sequence: TGTGCCAGCAGACTAGCGGGAAATGAGCAGTTCTTC. It encodes CASRLAGNEQFF.

This clonotype has a handful of counts. The V gene is TRBV9, the J gene TRBJ2-1; D not resolved. The CDR3 extends over 14 amino acids. Trimming stripped 7 bases from V and 7 bases from J, with 18 bases between. Germline V gene data show CDR1 as SGDLS and CDR2 as YYNGEE. The CDR3 protein is CASEVNSITNEQFF. The CDR3 nucleotides read TGTGCCAGCGAGGTTAACTCGATAACGAATGAGCAGTTCTTC.

This clonotype has only a few counts. This chain links TRBV7-9 with TRBJ2-1; D not resolved. V dropped 1 base and J dropped 5 bases, with 9 bases sitting between them. Looked up from germline, CDR1 is SEHNR and CDR2 is FQNEAQ (reference sequence). This CDR3 has 14 residues. CDR3 bases: TGTGCCAGCAGCTTAGTAGTGTCCAACAATGAGCAGTTCTTC. This encodes CASSLVVSNNEQFF.

The rearrangement joins TRBV4-3 to TRBJ1-1, with D perhaps TRBD1 (5 bases). CDR1 and CDR2 from the germline V gene are LGHNA and YSLEER. Trimming pared 2 bases from V and 0 bases from J, leaving 10 bases between. This CDR3 spans 15 amino acids. This CDR3 reads CASSQSQGVNTEAFF. The CDR3 DNA follows: TGCGCCAGCAGCCAAAGCCAGGGTGTGAACACTGAAGCTTTCTTT.

In this sample, this clonotype turned up many times. The chain links TRBV20-1 to TRBJ2-7; D not resolved. The CDR3 runs 14 residues. The germline V and J ends were trimmed by 0 bases and 2 bases, with 11 bases remaining between them. Germline-derived CDR1 and CDR2 are DFQATT and SNEGSKA (reference sequence). CDR3 in DNA: TGCAGTGCTAGAGAGCGGCCGAAGGCCTACGAGCAGTACTTC. Protein sequence: CSARERPKAYEQYF.

This clonotype was found many times. The rearrangement links TRBV11-2 to TRBJ2-1; tentative D call: TRBD1 (5 bases). The CDR3 extends over 14 amino acids. Looked up from germline, CDR1 is SGHAT and CDR2 is FQNNGV. Between the trimmed V and J ends, which lost 5 bases and 8 bases, there was a span of 16 bases. CDR3 coding DNA: TGTGCCAGCAGCAGTGGCAGGAAGGGGCATGAGCAGTTCTTC. Encoded protein: CASSSGRKGHEQFF.

This clonotype was seen more than once but under ten times. This chain joins TRBV4-1 and TRBJ2-5; D remains unclear. The V gene's germline CDR1 is MGHRA and CDR2 YSYEKL. Trimming stripped 0 bases from V and 3 bases from J, with 2 bases between. The CDR3 consists of 12 residues. The CDR3 DNA reads as TGCGCCAGCAGCCAAGACGAAGAGACCCAGTACTTC. Its protein product is CASSQDEETQYF.

This clonotype was counted many times. This chain links TRBV3-1 with TRBJ2-6; either TRBD1 or TRBD2 may supply D (5 bases each). Trimming removed 7 bases from V and 1 base from J, with 17 bases in between. This CDR3 is 17 amino acids long. The V gene's germline CDR1 is LGHDT and CDR2 YNNKEL (reference sequence). The chain's CDR3 is CASTFWGRGSGANVLTF. The DNA of the CDR3 is TGTGCCAGCACGTTCTGGGGGAGAGGATCTGGGGCCAACGTCCTGACTTTC.

The rearrangement links TRBV7-8 to TRBJ2-3; 7 bases are shared with TRBD1. The V and J ends lost 6 bases and 4 bases, in that order; junction bases with no gene match: 10. The germline CDR1 and CDR2 sequences are SGHVS and FQNEAQ. This CDR3 spans 15 amino acids. For the CDR3, the DNA is TGTGCCAGCAGGACGAGACAGGGATTGGCAGATACGCAGTATTTT. This codes for CASRTRQGLADTQYF.

The V and J genes are TRBV7-9 and TRBJ2-1; D not certain. The CDR3 has 15 residues. The V gene lost 4 bases and the J gene lost 0 bases, with 10 bases spanning the gap. Germline V lookup: CDR1 SEHNR, CDR2 FQNEAQ (reference sequence). Here the CDR3 DNA reads TGTGCCAGCAGCTACCAGAGAAGCTCCTACAATGAGCAGTTCTTC. Its translation is CASSYQRSSYNEQFF.

This clonotype has only a few counts. The chain employs TRBV24-1 and TRBJ2-4; D unclear. This CDR3 is built from 12 residues. V gave up 3 bases and J gave up 16 bases, with 15 bases separating them. Germline CDR1 and CDR2: KGHDR and SFDVKD. CDR3 amino acids: CATSDADTGLYF. The CDR3 region has the DNA TGTGCCACCAGTGATGCCGACACCGGGTTATACTTC.

In this sample, this clonotype turned up a few times. The chain combines TRBV20-1 with TRBJ1-1, with 8 bases identical to TRBD1. The CDR3 is made up of 11 amino acids. CDR1 and CDR2 (germline): DFQATT, SNEGSKA (reference sequence). Losses at the gene ends were 5 bases for V and 8 bases for J; bases not matched to a gene: 4. The DNA of the CDR3 is TGCAGTGCTGGCAGGGGGCCCGAAGCTTTCTTT. Translation gives CSAGRGPEAFF.

This clonotype was seen ten or more times. This chain joins TRBV20-1 and TRBJ1-2; TRBD1 might be the D (5 bases). Germline V gene sequence: CDR1 DFQATT, CDR2 SNEGSKA (reference sequence). The V end lost 6 bases, the J end lost 4 bases, and 27 bases lay between the germline ends. The CDR3 has 17 amino acids. As DNA, the CDR3 is TGCAGTGCCGCCACCGGGGGTCCTGGGGTTAGCGCCTATGGCTACACCTTC. Protein product: CSAATGGPGVSAYGYTF.